These 30 T cell receptor beta chains were sequenced from one sample in a study of T cell responses to AZD1222 COVID-19 vaccine. Sequencing used immunoSEQ multiplex PCR; TCRdb keeps in-frame clones, though not all of them. The repertoire holds some 150,000 clones, with approximately 89% as singletons. The material was peripheral blood, obtained 28 days after the second AZD1222 dose. These receptors were taken from an adult who received the AZD1222 COVID-19 vaccine.

The V and J genes are TRBV2 and TRBJ2-7; TRBD1 matches at 10 bases. The CDR3 is 15 amino acids. After removal of 0 bases from V and 3 bases from J, the junction contained 2 bases not matched to a gene. The germline V gene has CDR1 SNHLY and CDR2 FYNNEI. DNA of the CDR3: TGTGCCAGCAGTGAAGCAAGGGACAGGGGCTACGAGCAGTACTTC. It yields the protein CASSEARDRGYEQYF.

The J gene is TRBJ1-6, the V gene TRBV30; D remains unclear. V was cut by 5 bases and J by 0 bases, with 8 bases left in between. The CDR3 loop spans 14 amino acids. Germline CDR1 reads GTSNPN; CDR2 reads SVGIG (reference sequence). CDR3 DNA: TGTGCCTGGTCTCCTCTCTCCTATAATTCACCCCTCCACTTT. It yields the protein CAWSPLSYNSPLHF.

CDR3 protein: CASSHSGTAFVFF. The DNA for the CDR3 is TGTGCCAGCAGCCACTCCGGGACAGCGTTCGTTTTCTTT. The V and J genes are TRBV6-5 and TRBJ1-1, with 7 bases identical to TRBD1. Germline values: CDR1 MNHEY, CDR2 SVGAGI. The V and J ends lost 6 bases and 13 bases, in that order; junction bases with no gene match: 14. The CDR3 covers 13 residues.

This chain joins TRBV11-2 and TRBJ2-5, with TRBD2 matching 12 bases. V lost 5 bases and J lost 5; bases outside the gene matches: 9. CDR1 is SGHAT, CDR2 FQNNGV, per germline. The CDR3 spans 16 residues. In DNA, the CDR3 is TGTGCCAGCAGCCAGACGACTAGCGGGAGATGGGAGACCCAGTACTTC. Protein sequence: CASSQTTSGRWETQYF.

The chain joins TRBV11-2 to TRBJ1-6; 7 bases map to TRBD1. From germline, CDR1 is SGHAT and CDR2 FQNNGV. The CDR3 covers 17 residues. J lost 10 bases, V lost 6 bases, and 18 bases had no gene match. Here the CDR3 reads CASRPFLVTGLNSPLHF. The CDR3 DNA sequence: TGTGCCAGCAGACCTTTTTTAGTGACAGGGCTGAACTCACCCCTCCACTTT.

The CDR3 DNA sequence: TGTGCCAGCAGTTACTCCGGACAGGGACGCTATGGCTACACCTTC. Encoded protein: CASSYSGQGRYGYTF. The chain couples TRBV6-5 to TRBJ1-2; 8 bases line up with TRBD1. The CDR3 runs 15 residues. J lost 4 bases, V lost 0 bases, and 4 bases had no gene match. CDR1 is MNHEY, CDR2 SVGAGI, per germline.

This clone showed up just once. This chain connects TRBV4-1 to TRBJ2-5, with 15 bases lining up with TRBD2. The V segment lost 1 base and the J segment 13 bases; nucleotides outside the gene matches: 16. This CDR3 region has 18 residues. Germline V gene lookup returns CDR1 MGHRA and CDR2 YSYEKL. The CDR3 reads CASSQGTPGTSGRSDRYF. CDR3 sequence (DNA): TGCGCCAGCAGCCAAGGGACCCCCGGGACTAGCGGGAGGTCAGATCGGTACTTC.

The rearrangement joins TRBV2 to TRBJ1-1; D not resolved. V lost 2 bases and J lost 4, with 8 bases in between. The V gene's germline CDR1 is SNHLY and CDR2 FYNNEI. The CDR3 covers 13 residues. CDR3 sequence: CASSERRSTEAFF. The CDR3 coding sequence is TGTGCCAGCAGTGAAAGGAGAAGCACTGAAGCTTTCTTT.

V usage is TRBV10-3 and J usage is TRBJ1-1; 9 bases match TRBD1. Germline V gene data show CDR1 as ENHRY and CDR2 as SYGVKD. Trimming took 9 bases from V and 1 from J; bases not matched to a gene: 3. The CDR3 is made up of 13 amino acids. The chain's CDR3 is CAMTGQGNTEAFF. The CDR3 nucleotides read TGTGCCATGACGGGACAGGGGAACACTGAAGCTTTCTTT.

CDR3 sequence: CASSQQLAGEADTQYF. DNA of the CDR3: TGCGCCAGCAGCCAACAACTAGCGGGAGAAGCAGATACGCAGTATTTT. This chain joins TRBV4-3 and TRBJ2-3; 11 bases fit TRBD2. The J segment lost 4 bases and the V segment lost 2 bases, leaving 5 bases of the junction unmatched. In germline, CDR1 is LGHNA, CDR2 YSLEER. This CDR3 contains 16 residues.

This clone has a handful of counts. This rearrangement joins TRBV7-9 to TRBJ1-1, with no clear D. The CDR3 covers 13 residues. V gave up 5 bases and J gave up 7 bases, with 14 bases separating them. Looked up from germline, CDR1 is SEHNR and CDR2 is FQNEAQ (reference sequence). The CDR3 nucleotides read TGTGCCAGCAGCCCCCAAATTCTTTTTGAAGCTTTCTTT. Translation: CASSPQILFEAFF. Full variable domain (outside the CDR3, taken from reference TRBV7-9 and TRBJ1-1): DTGVSQNPRHKITKRGQNVTFRCDPISEHNRLYWYRQTLGQGPEFLTYFQNEAQLEKSRLLSDRFSAERPKGSFSTLEIQRTEQGDSAMYLCASSPQILFEAFFGQGTRLTVV.

The chain carries TRBV7-2 and TRBJ1-5, with D unclear. This CDR3 region has 12 residues. Trimming stripped 4 bases from V and 3 bases from J, with 4 bases between. CDR1 is SGHTA, CDR2 FQGNSA, per germline. CDR3: CASSYYNQPQHF. The CDR3 coding sequence is TGTGCCAGCAGCTACTACAATCAGCCCCAGCATTTT.

The chain has TRBV19 and TRBJ1-2, with a weak D call TRBD1 (5 bases). The CDR3 is 14 amino acids. Germline V CDR1 and CDR2: LNHDA, SQIVND (reference sequence). V lost 6 bases and J 7 bases, leaving 18 bases between the germline ends. DNA of the CDR3: TGTGCCAGTAGCCCTCAGGACACGGCCCGTGGCTACACCTTC. It yields the protein CASSPQDTARGYTF.

The rearrangement joins TRBV7-7 to TRBJ2-5; 10 positions match TRBD1. The length of the CDR3 is 16 residues. Germline V CDR1 and CDR2: SSHAT, FNYEAQ (reference sequence). Losses at the gene ends were 0 bases for V and 7 bases for J; bases not matched to a gene: 8. CDR3: CASSLALVGQGGTQYF. In nucleotides, the CDR3 is TGTGCCAGCAGCTTAGCGCTCGTAGGACAGGGGGGGACCCAGTACTTC.

The gene calls are TRBV4-1 and TRBJ1-1, with D maybe TRBD1 (5 bases). Deletions cut 0 bases from V and 3 bases from J, with 17 bases between. The CDR3 has 17 residues. CDR1 is MGHRA and CDR2 is YSYEKL in the germline V gene. This CDR3 reads CASSQEERGRLYTEAFF. The CDR3 nucleotides read TGCGCCAGCAGCCAAGAGGAGAGGGGAAGGTTGTACACTGAAGCTTTCTTT.

This chain connects TRBV3-1 (or the pseudogene TRBV3-2) to TRBJ1-2; D remains unclear. Trimming removed 3 bases at V and 4 bases at J, with 12 bases between. CDR1 LGHDT and CDR2 YNNKEL come from the germline V gene (reference sequence). The CDR3 extends over 14 amino acids. CDR3 amino acids: CASSHSEAGYGYTF. The CDR3 DNA follows: TGTGCCAGCAGCCACAGTGAAGCAGGCTATGGCTACACCTTC.

The chain is built from TRBV7-3 and TRBJ2-5, with unresolved D. CDR1 and CDR2 from the germline V gene are SGHTA and FQGTGA. This CDR3 region has 14 residues. V lost 5 bases and J lost 5, with 15 bases in between. The CDR3: CASSQAPSRETQYF. The CDR3 DNA follows: TGTGCCAGCAGCCAGGCCCCCTCTAGGGAGACCCAGTACTTC.

V is TRBV28 and J is TRBJ1-3, with D uncertain. From germline, CDR1 is MDHEN and CDR2 SYDVKM. The CDR3 extends over 14 amino acids. The germline V and J ends were trimmed by 7 bases and 4 bases, with 14 bases remaining between them. The CDR3 protein is CASTKAAVGNTIYF. The CDR3 nucleotides read TGTGCCAGCACCAAAGCGGCAGTGGGAAACACCATATATTTT.

This chain links TRBV7-9 with TRBJ1-3, with a possible D match to TRBD1 (6 bases). CDR3 length equals 17 residues. The germline V and J ends were trimmed by 5 bases and 0 bases, with 17 bases remaining between them. In germline, CDR1 is SEHNR, CDR2 FQNEAQ (reference sequence). CDR3 coding DNA: TGTGCCAGCAGCGCTTCTTTTGGGGGCTCCTCTGGAAACACCATATATTTT. Translation gives CASSASFGGSSGNTIYF.

The J gene is TRBJ1-1, the V gene TRBV27, with 7 bases matching TRBD1. The CDR3 sequence is 15 residues long. CDR1 and CDR2 from the germline V gene are MNHEY and SMNVEV (reference sequence). The V segment lost 5 bases and the J segment 2 bases; nucleotides outside the gene matches: 8. This CDR3 is CASSGRGTANTEAFF. The CDR3 DNA sequence: TGTGCCAGCAGTGGGAGAGGGACAGCTAACACTGAAGCTTTCTTT.

This chain joins TRBV19 and TRBJ1-5; D unresolved. Germline CDR1 reads LNHDA; CDR2 reads SQIVND (reference sequence). There are 14 residues in the CDR3. With 1 base removed from V and 9 bases from J, the gap between germline ends came to 13 bases. The CDR3 protein is CASSIGGPSRPQHF. CDR3 in DNA: TGTGCCAGTAGTATAGGAGGGCCTTCTCGGCCCCAGCATTTT.

The chain employs TRBV9 and TRBJ1-1; no firm D call. Trimming shortened V by 1 base and J by 4 bases, and 20 bases separated the two germline ends. The CDR3 consists of 17 residues. Germline values: CDR1 SGDLS, CDR2 YYNGEE. The CDR3 region has the DNA TGTGCCAGCAGCGTAACACCCTACGTTACGGGCGGCACTGAAGCTTTCTTT. This encodes CASSVTPYVTGGTEAFF.

The genes are TRBV5-5 and TRBJ2-7, with 8 bases lining up with TRBD1. With V trimmed by 1 base and J by 0 bases, 3 bases remained unmatched. Germline CDR1 and CDR2: SGHKS and YYEKEE (reference sequence). The CDR3 is 15 amino acids. The CDR3 DNA reads as TGTGCCAGCAGCTTGTCAGGGGGCTTCTCCTACGAGCAGTACTTC. It specifies CASSLSGGFSYEQYF. Using reference TRBV5-5 and TRBJ2-7 for the parts outside the CDR3, the full variable domain is DAGVTQSPTHLIKTRGQQVTLRCSPISGHKSVSWYQQVLGQGPQFIFQYYEKEERGRGNFPDRFSARQFPNYSSELNVNALLLGDSALYLCASSLSGGFSYEQYFGPGTRLTVT.

The V and J genes are TRBV28 and TRBJ2-1, with 13 bases lining up with TRBD2. Looked up from germline, CDR1 is MDHEN and CDR2 is SYDVKM. CDR3 length: 17 amino acids. V was pared by 3 bases and J by 9 bases, with 11 bases of the junction left unmatched. CDR3 in DNA: TGTGCCAGCAGTTTCTTTTGGACTAGCGGGAGATTGGGTGAGCAGTTCTTC. Protein sequence: CASSFFWTSGRLGEQFF.

CDR3 sequence (DNA): TGTGCCATCAGTGAGTCCGGTAATGGGGCCAACGTCCTGACTTTC. This translates into CAISESGNGANVLTF. The chain joins TRBV10-3 to TRBJ2-6, with D hard to call. CDR1 is ENHRY, CDR2 SYGVKD, per germline. This CDR3 comprises 15 residues. The ends were cut back, 0 bases at V and 3 bases at J, with 6 bases in the middle.

This sequence joins TRBV18 and TRBJ2-7, with 13 bases fitting TRBD2. Trimming took 6 bases from V and 6 from J; bases not matched to a gene: 14. Germline V gene lookup returns CDR1 KGHSH and CDR2 LQKENI. This CDR3 comprises 17 residues. In DNA, the CDR3 is TGTGCCAGCTCTACCGGGACTAGCGGGATTCATCCATCCGAGCAGTACTTC. Its protein product is CASSTGTSGIHPSEQYF.

The gene calls are TRBV24-1 and TRBJ2-6; D is undetermined. Trimming removed 5 bases at V and 2 bases at J, with 0 bases between. The CDR3 extends over 12 amino acids. Germline-derived CDR1 and CDR2 are KGHDR and SFDVKD. The CDR3 spells CATSAGANVLTF. The CDR3 DNA is TGTGCCACCAGTGCTGGGGCCAACGTCCTGACTTTC.

This chain links TRBV5-4 with TRBJ2-1; the match to TRBD2 covers 8 bases. The CDR3 runs to 15 residues. V dropped 6 bases and J dropped 8; count of bases not matched to a gene: 13. Germline V gene lookup returns CDR1 SGHNT and CDR2 YYREEE (reference sequence). CDR3 DNA sequence: TGTGCCAGCATGGGGTATAGCGGGAAGGTCGATGAGCAGTTCTTC. Translation: CASMGYSGKVDEQFF.

The chain employs TRBV9 and TRBJ2-1; 11 positions agree with TRBD1. The junction had 4 bases not matched to a gene; V was cut back by 4 bases and J by 7 bases. Germline V gives CDR1 SGDLS, CDR2 YYNGEE. There are 14 residues in the CDR3. CDR3 sequence: CASSPGQGVNEQFF. CDR3 sequence (DNA): TGTGCCAGCAGCCCGGGACAGGGGGTGAATGAGCAGTTCTTC.

This chain connects TRBV27 to TRBJ2-1; 7 bases agree with TRBD2. Per the germline V gene, CDR1 is MNHEY and CDR2 is SMNVEV (reference sequence). CDR3 length equals 14 residues. V gave up 7 bases and J gave up 0 bases; unmatched junction bases: 3. CDR3 DNA sequence: TGTGCCAGCAAGCGGGGAAGCTCCTACAATGAGCAGTTCTTC. Its protein product is CASKRGSSYNEQFF.